This T cell receptor (beta chain) was sequenced in a study of T cells in Graves' hyperthyroidism and ophthalmopathy. Whole-study findings and limits: Model predictions of ophthalmopathy came a median around 6.5 months before onset. Most thyroid-expanded clonotypes above 0.001 were also found in blood.

Template material for amplifying TCR beta CDR3 regions consisted of RNA transcripts. HTBI primers were employed in a first-round RT-PCR of the TCR CDR3. MiXCR was run by TCRdb on the multiplex PCR reads, yielding one entry per CDR3 protein. The sample consists of about 350,000 distinct CDR3 sequences, about 18% of them appearing once. Diagnosis relied on clinical symptoms, serum thyroxine and TRAb, thyroid ultrasound and orbital computed tomography. Blood was sampled at initial diagnosis of hyperthyroidism, prior to onset of any ophthalmopathy symptoms. This clonotype was seen ten or more times. Its matching antigen is unknown. With V trimmed by 6 bases and J by 6 bases, 6 bases remained unmatched. CDR1 and CDR2 (germline): SNHLY, FYNNEI. The CDR3 has 14 residues.

The source is a woman in her twenties or thirties with Graves' hyperthyroidism that later progressed to Graves' ophthalmopathy. The rearrangement uses TRBV2 and TRBJ2-7; 12 positions match TRBD1. Sequenced material: blood. The CDR3 reads CASSRDRGQGEQYF. DNA of the CDR3: TGTGCCAGCAGCCGGGACAGGGGGCAGGGCGAGCAGTACTTC.